Here is one TCR beta chain with its context. This specimen belongs to a study of blood T cell repertoires in COVID-19. Study-wide background: The origin of the acute and convalescent COVID-19 samples was the United States, Italy and Spain. In each case, the material was cDNA or gDNA derived from T cells, B-cell-depleted T cells, or PBMCs.

Trimming cost V 7 bases and J 3 bases; bases outside gene matches: 12. The CDR3 is made up of 16 amino acids. The V gene's germline CDR1 is SNHLY and CDR2 FYNNEI. Original processing methods: Amplified reference gene primers provided the basis for estimating nucleated cell counts. Clones were sequenced by immunoSEQ multiplex PCR, and TCRdb holds only the in-frame ones, with some missing. V and J calls and clone size come straight from that table; D and trimming were deduced from the DNA. The sample yields around 270,000 clones, 85% to 90% seen once. This TCR derives from a man aged 25 to 40 with acute or convalescent COVID-19. The rearrangement joins TRBV2 to TRBJ2-3; 8 bases match TRBD2. The sequencing input was peripheral blood. CDR3 DNA sequence: TGTGCCAGCAAGGGAAAGACTAGCGTTAGAACAGATACGCAGTATTTT. Translation: CASKGKTSVRTDTQYF.